This paragraph covers one T cell receptor (beta chain) sequence. What it binds is not known. The data were taken from a study of cytomegalovirus exposure and HLA in healthy donors. Study conclusions and caveats: Most sequenced TCRs were rare (though some public TCRs occurred in many donors). CMV serostatus was the sole immune exposure information available. TCR association rates varied by HLA locus in a later analysis, with DRB1 highest and HLA-C lowest.

CDR1 is SEHNR and CDR2 is FQNEAQ in the germline V gene (reference sequence). This CDR3 region has 14 residues. V lost 5 bases and J lost 7; bases outside the gene matches: 7. 60 Vbeta and 13 Jbeta primers were used in PCR. Profiling relied on immunoSEQ multiplex PCR, and the TCRdb table lists in-frame clones only, not all of them. The top ten clones hold roughly 2.9% of a sample with fewer than 120,000 clones, around 83% of them seen once. The origin of this receptor is a woman aged 60-75 years in good health and CMV-seropositive. The gene calls are TRBV7-9 and TRBJ2-1; 8 bases map to TRBD1. Sequenced input: PBMCs. The CDR3 here is CASSNSGGGNEQFF. CDR3 sequence (DNA): TGTGCCAGCAGCAATTCAGGGGGCGGGAATGAGCAGTTCTTC.